This paragraph covers one T cell receptor (beta chain) sequence. No antigen is known for it. This entry belongs to a study of regulatory T cells. Overall study results and limits: In CD3G-deficient patients, conventional CD4+ T cells were enriched for hydrophobic CDR3 residues at positions 6 and 7.

Primers: 52 TRBV forward and 13 TRBJ reverse. Sequencing used immunoSEQ multiplex PCR; TCRdb keeps in-frame clones, though not all of them. The sample shows about 21,000 clones, about 88% of them seen only once. The ends were cut back, 4 bases at V and 3 bases at J, with 7 bases in the middle. This CDR3 has 12 residues. Germline V gene sequence: CDR1 MNHNS, CDR2 SASEGT. This clonotype originated in a child under 18 with CD3G deficiency. The rearrangement links TRBV6-1 to TRBJ2-7, with D possibly matching TRBD2 (5 bases). Sequencing was carried out using conventional CD4+ T cells sorted from blood. Here the CDR3 reads CASSGENYEQYF. The CDR3 DNA reads as TGTGCCAGCAGTGGGGAGAACTACGAGCAGTACTTC.